This is a list of T cell receptor beta chains from one sample in a study of blood T cell repertoires in COVID-19. Method: immunoSEQ multiplex PCR; TCRdb's copy keeps in-frame clones and lacks some. Seen here are some 110,000 clones, around 83% observed once, and the top ten hold 7.9%. The sample comprised peripheral blood. All receptors derive from a man between 65 and 85 years old with acute or convalescent COVID-19. Each CDR3 is given with its conserved first and last residue. D genes are given only for firm matches. Clone sizes are given selectively: once, few, many, or a class where the clone is expanded.

.,TRBV6-1,14,.,TRBJ2-1,TGTGCCAGCAGTGAGTTGGGCGGGTACAATGAGCAGTTCTTC,CASSELGGYNEQFF
TRBD1,TRBV23-1,16,.,TRBJ1-6,TGCGCCAGCAGTCAAGACAGGGGAGTTTTAATTCAAACCCTCCACTTT,CASSQDRGVLIQTLHF
TRBD1,TRBV10-3,16,.,TRBJ2-3,TGTGCCATCAGGGGGACAGGGGAACGTTTAGGAGATACGCAGTATTTT,CAIRGTGERLGDTQYF
.,TRBV28,15,.,TRBJ2-6,TGTGCCAGCCAGTTTACAGGGCTTGGGGCCAACGTCCTGACTTTC,CASQFTGLGANVLTF
TRBD1,TRBV28,15,.,TRBJ1-2,TGTGCCACCAGGGGGGGGGACAGGGTACTCTATGGCTACACCTTC,CATRGGDRVLYGYTF
.,TRBV18,12,.,TRBJ2-7,TGTGCCAGCTCCTTCGACAGGTACGAGCAGTACTTC,CASSFDRYEQYF
.,TRBV28,11,.,TRBJ2-7,TGTGCCAGCAGTTCGGACAGCTTCGGGAACTTC,CASSSDSFGNF
TRBD1,TRBV5-1,16,.,TRBJ1-1,TGCGCCAGCAGCCCACTAACAGGGGGCAGGGACACTGAAGCTTTCTTT,CASSPLTGGRDTEAFF
TRBD1,TRBV5-1,15,.,TRBJ2-7,TGCGCCAGCAGCTTGGGTGTGACAGGGTCCTCCGAGCAGTACTTC,CASSLGVTGSSEQYF
TRBD1,TRBV4-2,15,.,TRBJ1-2,TGTGCCAGCAGCCAAAAATGGGACAGCTCCTATGGCTACACCTTC,CASSQKWDSSYGYTF
.,TRBV20-1,11,.,TRBJ2-4,TGCAGTGTTGACAGAAAAAACATTCAGTACTTC,CSVDRKNIQYF
TRBD1,TRBV6-5,15,.,TRBJ1-6,TGTGCCAGGACAGGGTTTGTATCCTATAATTCACCCCTCCACTTT,CARTGFVSYNSPLHF
.,TRBV12-3/TRBV12-4,13,.,TRBJ1-2,TGTGCCAGCAGCGACGGAGCTAACTATGGCTACACCTTC,CASSDGANYGYTF
.,TRBV6-1,13,.,TRBJ1-2,TGTGCCAGCAGTGAAGCGGGGGGTGGTGGCTACACCTTC,CASSEAGGGGYTF
.,TRBV9,16,few,TRBJ1-1,TGTGCCAGCAGCCCCCCGGAGACAGGTGGGAAGCCTGAAGCTTTCTTT,CASSPPETGGKPEAFF
.,TRBV7-9,15,once,TRBJ2-4,TGTGCCAGCAGCTTAGCTCGGGGGGCCAAAAACATTCAGTACTTC,CASSLARGAKNIQYF
TRBD1,TRBV6-5,16,.,TRBJ1-3,TGTGCCAGCAGTTACGGGACAGTAAACTCTGGAAACACCATATATTTT,CASSYGTVNSGNTIYF
.,TRBV15,15,.,TRBJ1-2,TGTGCCACCAGCAGAGTTGGGGAGGGAGTGGATGGCTACACCTTC,CATSRVGEGVDGYTF
TRBD2,TRBV3-1/TRBV3-2,17,.,TRBJ2-3,TGTGCCAGCACCCCACGAAGGGGCGGGGGGTACACAGATACGCAGTATTTT,CASTPRRGGGYTDTQYF
TRBD1,TRBV19,15,.,TRBJ1-2,TGTGCCAGTAGAAATTCCGGGACAGGATTTTATGGCTACACCTTC,CASRNSGTGFYGYTF
.,TRBV6-5,14,.,TRBJ2-7,TGTGCCAGCAGTCGAACCGGGATTGTATACGAGCAGTACTTC,CASSRTGIVYEQYF
TRBD1,TRBV6-4,13,once,TRBJ2-5,TGTGCCAGGACCGGGACAGGGCCCACTAAGTTCTACTTC,CARTGTGPTKFYF
TRBD2,TRBV5-1,16,.,TRBJ2-1,TGCGCCAGCAGCGACCTAGCGGGGTCCTCCTACAATGAGCAGTTCTTC,CASSDLAGSSYNEQFF
TRBD2,TRBV7-2,15,.,TRBJ2-2,TGTGCCAGCAGCTTCCGGGAGGGCCTCGTCGGGGAGCTGTTTTTT,CASSFREGLVGELFF
TRBD2,TRBV5-1,15,.,TRBJ2-1,TGCGCCAGCAGCAGGGGACTAGCGGGAGCGAATGAGCAGTTCTTC,CASSRGLAGANEQFF
.,TRBV7-3,15,.,TRBJ2-2,TGTGCCAGCAGCTTAGGGCAGGGGCGCACCGGGGAGCTGTTTTTT,CASSLGQGRTGELFF
TRBD2,TRBV3-1/TRBV3-2,14,.,TRBJ2-5,TGTGCCAGCAGCCGGAACGGGGGGGTAGAGACCCAGTACTTC,CASSRNGGVETQYF
TRBD2,TRBV28,11,.,TRBJ2-7,TGTGCCAGCAGCGGGGGGGGCGAGCAGTACTTC,CASSGGGEQYF
.,TRBV6-5,10,once,TRBJ2-3,TGTGCCATCTACACAGATACGCAGTATTTT,CAIYTDTQYF
.,TRBV5-1,13,.,TRBJ2-2,TGCGCCAGCAGCTCGACTAGTGGCGGGGAGCTGTTTTTT,CASSSTSGGELFF
TRBD1,TRBV19,16,.,TRBJ1-2,TGTGCCAGTAGTATGAACGGACAGGGAGATGGGTATGGCTACACCTTC,CASSMNGQGDGYGYTF
.,TRBV2,13,.,TRBJ2-2,TGTGCCAGCAGTCCTGGAGCGACCGGGGAGCTGTTTTTT,CASSPGATGELFF
.,TRBV6-4,13,.,TRBJ1-1,TGTGCCAGCAGTGAGGCATTGAACACTGAAGCTTTCTTT,CASSEALNTEAFF
.,TRBV11-2,13,.,TRBJ2-2,TGTGCCAGCAGCTTAGATGCAGGCGGGGAGCTGTTTTTT,CASSLDAGGELFF
TRBD1,TRBV30,10,.,TRBJ1-1,TGTGCCTGGAGAATACAGGGGCTTACCTTT,CAWRIQGLTF
.,TRBV28,15,.,TRBJ1-5,TGTGCCAGCAGTTTTATCGGTCTGAGCAATCAGCCCCAGCATTTT,CASSFIGLSNQPQHF
.,TRBV5-1,15,.,TRBJ2-3,TGCGCCAGCAGCGCGGACAGTGGGGGCACAGATACGCAGTATTTT,CASSADSGGTDTQYF
TRBD1,TRBV28,15,.,TRBJ1-6,TGTGCCAGCAGACCAAACCGGGACAGGAATTCACCCCTCCACTTT,CASRPNRDRNSPLHF
TRBD2,TRBV6-6,15,.,TRBJ2-1,TGTGCCAGCAGGAGGACTAGCGGGAGGGCCATTGAGCAGTTCTTC,CASRRTSGRAIEQFF
TRBD1,TRBV7-2,15,.,TRBJ1-1,TGTGCCAGCAGCTTAGTGACAGGGATTATGACTGAAGCTTTCTTT,CASSLVTGIMTEAFF
.,TRBV6-6,15,few,TRBJ1-6,TGTGCCAGCAGACTGACAGAAAAGCATAATTCACCCCTCCACTTT,CASRLTEKHNSPLHF
.,TRBV6-4,13,.,TRBJ1-1,TGTGCCAGCAGATCACAGGGGAACACTGAAGCTTTCTTT,CASRSQGNTEAFF
.,TRBV28,17,.,TRBJ2-7,TGTGCCAGCAGTTGGGAACTCGGACAGCAAGACTCCTACGAGCAGTACTTC,CASSWELGQQDSYEQYF
TRBD2,TRBV7-3,20,.,TRBJ2-2,TGTGCCAGCAGCTTAACGGCTCCCGGACTAGCGGGGGGAGGAACCGGGGAGCTGTTTTTT,CASSLTAPGLAGGGTGELFF
.,TRBV9,16,.,TRBJ1-3,TGTGCCAGCAGCGTAGATAGCTCATTCTCTGGAAACACCATATATTTT,CASSVDSSFSGNTIYF
.,TRBV28,16,.,TRBJ1-2,TGTGCCAGCAGTTCCATTCTATCCTCCAAAACCTATGGCTACACCTTC,CASSSILSSKTYGYTF
TRBD1,TRBV7-3,15,.,TRBJ1-2,TGTGCCAGCAGCTTAAAACCGGGACAGAAAAATGGCTACACCTTC,CASSLKPGQKNGYTF
TRBD2,TRBV5-1,16,.,TRBJ2-3,TGCGCCAGCAGCTTGGGATCTAGCGGGAGCACAGATACGCAGTATTTT,CASSLGSSGSTDTQYF
TRBD2,TRBV5-1,17,.,TRBJ2-3,TGCGCCAGCAGCGGGCAAGCGGGCGGGGGGTTCGGAGATACGCAGTATTTT,CASSGQAGGGFGDTQYF
TRBD2,TRBV9,15,.,TRBJ2-3,TGTGCCAGCAGCGTAGCCGGGAGGGGCACAGATACGCAGTATTTT,CASSVAGRGTDTQYF